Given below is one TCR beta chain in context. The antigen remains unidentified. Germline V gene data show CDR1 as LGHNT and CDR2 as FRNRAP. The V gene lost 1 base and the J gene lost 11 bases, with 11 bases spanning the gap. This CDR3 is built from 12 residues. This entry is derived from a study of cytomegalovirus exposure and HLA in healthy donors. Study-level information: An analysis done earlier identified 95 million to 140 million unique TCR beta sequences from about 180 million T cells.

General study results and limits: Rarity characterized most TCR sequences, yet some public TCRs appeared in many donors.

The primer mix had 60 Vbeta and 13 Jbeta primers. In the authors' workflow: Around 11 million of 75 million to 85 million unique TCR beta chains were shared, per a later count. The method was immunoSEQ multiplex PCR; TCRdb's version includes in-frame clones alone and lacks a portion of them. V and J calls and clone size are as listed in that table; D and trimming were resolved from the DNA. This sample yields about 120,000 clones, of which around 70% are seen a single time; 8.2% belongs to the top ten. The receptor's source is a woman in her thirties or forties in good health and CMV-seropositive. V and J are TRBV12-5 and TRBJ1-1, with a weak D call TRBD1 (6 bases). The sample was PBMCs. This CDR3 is CASGLGDTWAFF. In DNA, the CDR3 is TGTGCTAGTGGTTTGGGGGACACTTGGGCTTTCTTT.